The sequence of this T cell receptor (beta chain) was determined in a study of OX40 agonist ivuxolimab in advanced cancers. TCRdb's table, derived via immunoSEQ multiplex PCR, lists solely in-frame clones and lacks some. The profile shows approximately 82,000 clones, around four fifths of them singletons. CDR3 length equals 15 residues. Germline V gene lookup returns CDR1 SGHNT and CDR2 YYREEE (reference sequence). J lost 4 bases, V lost 5 bases, and 8 bases had no gene match. This clone was seen a handful of times. The sequenced sample was CD4+ or CD8+ T cells sorted from blood, obtained in a trial of the OX40 agonist ivuxolimab. The chain couples TRBV5-4 to TRBJ2-2; 7 positions match TRBD1. This clonotype was obtained from an adult with an advanced solid tumor such as melanoma, head and neck, liver or kidney cancer. Here the CDR3 DNA reads TGTGCCAGCAGTGGCAGGGACAGATCCACCGGGGAGCTGTTTTTT. Protein product: CASSGRDRSTGELFF. Full variable domain (rest looked up from reference TRBV5-4 and TRBJ2-2): ETGVTQSPTHLIKTRGQQVTLRCSSQSGHNTVSWYQQALGQGPQFIFQYYREEENGRGNFPPRFSGLQFPNYSSELNVNALELDDSALYLCASSGRDRSTGELFFGEGSRLTVL.